This TCR beta chain derives from a study of OX40 agonist ivuxolimab in advanced cancers. About the study as a whole: Ivuxolimab was a fully human IgG2 agonistic monoclonal antibody targeting the costimulatory receptor OX40 (CD134). Intravenous ivuxolimab was administered to patients every 2 weeks at six dose levels: 0.01, 0.1, 0.3, 1.5, 3 and 10 mg/kg. Of the roughly 52 patients in dose escalation, some 20 had hepatocellular carcinoma, approximately 15 had melanoma, 9 had renal cell carcinoma and 9 had head and neck cancer. In the dose-escalation cohort, around 80% of patients were male, and the mean age was around 65 years with a range of about 23 to 79. Prior anti-PD-1, anti-PD-L1 or anti-CTLA-4 therapy was permitted, and checkpoint inhibitors had been received by about 36% of dose-escalation patients. Partial responses were achieved by three dose-escalation patients, of whom one had hepatocellular carcinoma and two had cutaneous melanoma. The point of sequencing TCRbeta in the periphery was to test whether ivuxolimab changed TCR sequence diversity and drove clonal T-cell expansion. The monotherapy dose-escalation portion (N of about 52 patients) of the phase I ivuxolimab trial is reported in the paper. Study-wide conclusions, independent of this receptor: Low levels of normalized T-cell clonal expansion were also seen in some patients who did not respond. The antigen specificity of the peripheral T cells that underwent clonal expansion was not determined. Clonal expansion of both CD4+ and CD8+ blood T cells was observed from baseline to week 6 at doses 0.1 to 3.0 mg/kg. In the 0.1-3.0 mg/kg groups, partial responders were among the patients with the lowest normalized peripheral clonal expansion, particularly in CD8+ T cells. After ivuxolimab, expanded clones were on average more numerous among CD8+ T cells than among CD4+ T cells.

As regards this clone: Its antigen remains undetermined. No much larger clone is present one base from it, and per-base qualities are unavailable.

The trial excluded patients who had a history of autoimmune disease or who were on systemic immunosuppression. Peripheral blood for TCR sequencing was collected from all dose cohorts at baseline, on cycle 4 day 1, and on cycle 7 day 1. The samples were drawn from a first-in-human, open-label, multicenter phase I dose-escalation trial of ivuxolimab. Adults with locally advanced or metastatic head and neck squamous cell, hepatocellular, melanoma or renal cell carcinoma were enrolled in the trial. Before TCR sequencing, CD4+ and CD8+ T cells were separately sorted from peripheral blood. For sequencing of the TCRbeta CDR3 region, genomic DNA was extracted from the sorted cells. TCRbeta CDR3 regions were sequenced using the immunoSEQ Assay. TCRdb provides this immuneACCESS table in a form limited to in-frame rearrangements. Some clones are lacking; in checked studies, under half of them reflect an unresolved V gene, and why the rest are absent is not known. The sample table lists tens of thousands of clones, around 89% of them with a count of one. The ten biggest clones cover more than 8.5% of the sample.

From the cysteine up to the phenylalanine, the CDR3 has a length of 15 residues. CDR3 DNA only is kept here, 45 bases in frame from base 1. From a lookup of the germline V gene (reference sequence), CDR1 and CDR2 are MNHEY and SMNVEV. The germline V and J ends show losses of 5 bases and 1 base respectively, and no gene match explains 7 bases of the junction. The V gene is TRBV27 and the J gene is TRBJ2-7; TRBD1 aligns with 8 central bases. This receptor was taken from an adult with an advanced solid tumor such as melanoma, head and neck, liver or kidney cancer. The source material was CD4+ or CD8+ T cells sorted from blood, sampled in a trial of the OX40 agonist ivuxolimab. The CDR3 protein is CASSRQGLGSYEQYF. The nucleotide sequence reads as follows: TGTGCCAGCAGTCGACAGGGGTTGGGGTCCTACGAGCAGTACTTC.